This TCR beta chain came from a study of T cell clusters in autoimmune cytopenias. Notes on the study in general: The cluster-lack signature was not seen for secondary cytopenia versus chronic lymphocytic leukemia. TRB repertoire shifts in secondary cytopenia and chronic lymphocytic leukemia mostly reflected lymphoma, not autoimmunity.

This CDR3 is 13 amino acids long. Per germline, CDR1 DFQATT and CDR2 SNEGSKA (reference sequence). TRB was amplified by touch-down multiplex PCR, primer pools A and B combined. TCRdb reprocessed the multiplex PCR reads and reports one entry per CDR3 protein, with no DNA. Its listing shows roughly 8,400 distinct CDR3 sequences. A remark on this clonotype: Its specificity is unknown.

Roughly 38,000 genome equivalents of blood DNA were amplified for TRB. The gene calls are TRBV20-1 and TRBJ1-5; the D call of TRBD1 rests on TCRdb alone, since no DNA is present to check it. The TCR comes from a human donor with an autoimmune cytopenia or autoimmune hepatitis (not recorded which). The sample taken for sequencing was peripheral blood. CDR3 amino acids: CSGVGQGTGTQHF.